This T cell receptor beta chain was identified in a study of Graves' ophthalmopathy and Graves' hyperthyroidism (dated by TCRdb to the late 2010s). The study in broad terms: Peripheral blood was collected before any treatment was given, at the time of initial diagnosis. TCR beta repertoire signatures were used to distinguish Graves' ophthalmopathy from Graves' hyperthyroidism and to predict progression to ophthalmopathy. A discovery set of 100 patients (approximately 45 ophthalmopathy, around 57 stable hyperthyroidism) was enrolled to explore V-J signatures distinguishing ophthalmopathy from hyperthyroidism. After sampling, hyperthyroidism patients received methimazole starting at 30 mg daily, and ophthalmopathy patients received high-dose intravenous methylprednisolone. In roughly six hyperthyroidism patients, the T-cell repertoires found in thyroid tissue were compared with those found in blood. In total, some 130 blood samples were TCR-sequenced: under 45 ophthalmopathy, 80 or so hyperthyroidism and approximately 17 hyperthyroidism-to-ophthalmopathy patients. The independent validation cohort included approximately 19 hyperthyroidism patients plus 17 patients who later progressed from hyperthyroidism to ophthalmopathy. The paper as a whole reports these results and caveats: In validation, the model predicted ophthalmopathy progression with roughly 68% sensitivity and approximately 72% specificity; fewer than 15 predicted patients were CT-confirmed with GO in a median of 6.5 months. Most expanded thyroid clonotypes with a frequency above 0.001 also appeared in blood, which suggests that blood repertoires may reflect the immune response in the thyroid. Ophthalmopathy was separated from stable hyperthyroidism by the 13-signature model with 87.88% sensitivity and roughly 83% specificity in cross-validation and with 80%/75% in the test set. No statistical method was used to predetermine the sample size, and group allocation was not hidden from the investigators.

The ophthalmopathy patients had moderately to severely active disease, with a Clinical Activity Score of 3 or higher, a NOSPECS grade of 4 or higher, and a disease duration of less than 3 months. Patients with other autoimmune diseases, uncontrolled infections, pregnancy or lactation were excluded from the study. Clinical symptoms, serum thyroxine, TRAb, thyroid ultrasound and orbital computed tomography were used for diagnosis. Ficoll-Paque density gradient centrifugation was used to isolate PBMCs from 10 ml of fresh peripheral blood. Total RNA was extracted using Trizol reagent, and RNA quality was checked on an Agilent 2100 Bioanalyzer. TCR beta CDR3 regions were amplified from RNA transcripts for repertoire sequencing. HTBI primers and the Qiagen OneStep RT-PCR kit were used in a first-round RT-PCR, which was followed by a second-round multiplex PCR, size selection and purification. Libraries were sequenced paired-end with 100 bp reads on an Illumina HiSeq2000. For the original study's pipeline: SOAPnuke was used to process the reads, throwing out any read that had adapters, had uncalled bases, had a mean Phred below 15, or lacked an exact constant-primer or identifier match. COPE v1.2.5 was used to merge the high-quality paired reads. Each unique nucleotide sequence was treated as a clonotype, and MiTCR v1.1 was used to align the clonotypes to the IMGT TRB V, D and J references. Only V-J combinations with frequency above 0.0001 were analysed, covering over 98% of repertoires. A TCR clonal expansion and chaos score per V-J combination was defined as the ratio of F50 clonal expansion to chaos observed in the TCRdist matrix. Welch's t-statistics and random forest were used to narrow the features down to 13 V-J combinations, which were then fed into a naive Bayes classifier. Thyroid-blood repertoire similarity was quantified with the Morisita-Horn index. The raw public data were reprocessed by TCRdb itself: fastp quality trimming at Q25, MiXCR clonotype calling, in-frame beta chains only. One record per CDR3 amino acid sequence lists the most common genes and DNA. TCRdb's processing, not the study's, gives the V and J calls here. The sample table lists roughly 60,000 distinct CDR3 sequences, approximately 45% of them with a count of one. 4.5% to 5% of the sample is held by the ten biggest clonotypes.

The table lists this clonotype with many counts. Its antigen specificity is not known. No qualities accompany the bases; no much larger clone lies one base away. Spanning cysteine to phenylalanine, the CDR3 consists of 14 amino acids. CDR3 DNA is the only sequence kept; it has 42 bases, read in frame from the first base. The germline V gene (reference sequence) gives CDR1 as DFQATT and CDR2 as SNEGSKA. Unmatched junction bases come to 3, with V trimmed by 1 base and J by 3 bases. The sequencing input was peripheral blood. The TCR was taken from an adult woman with Graves' ophthalmopathy. Recombination linked TRBV20-1 to TRBJ2-3, and 8 junction bases match TRBD2. At the DNA level, the sequence is TGCAGTGCTAGAGTAGTAGCGGGAACAGATACGCAGTATTTT. Translated, it gives CSARVVAGTDTQYF.